This TCR beta chain was identified during a study of Ad26.COV2.S vaccination and SARS-CoV-2 variants. Overall study results and limits: Breadth, reportedly substantial, characterized the spike-specific CD8+ and CD4+ T cell responses after vaccination. Total T cell responses, in the TCR breadth and depth analyses, may have been underestimated. Spike-specific TCR breadth was greater after Ad26.COV2.S than placebo.

Sequencing used immunoSEQ multiplex PCR; TCRdb keeps in-frame clones, though not all of them. This table has around 170,000 clones, roughly nine tenths appearing once. This CDR3 contains 15 residues. V lost 4 bases and J 3 bases, leaving 16 bases between the germline ends. CDR1 and CDR2 (germline): SGHRS, YFSETQ. A note on this clone: Its target is not known.

The sequences come from peripheral blood, collected after recovery from COVID-19. The rearrangement uses TRBV5-1 and TRBJ2-5, with TRBD2 as a possible D gene (6 bases). This TCR came from a human donor who had recovered from COVID-19. The CDR3 DNA reads TGCGCCAGCAGCCCAGGATGGGGGGTGGAAGAGACCCAGTACTTC. As protein: CASSPGWGVEETQYF.